These T cell receptor beta chains were read from a single sample in a study of Graves' ophthalmopathy and Graves' hyperthyroidism. Each CDR3 protein gets one entry after TCRdb re-called the multiplex PCR reads with MiXCR. The data show about 550,000 distinct CDR3 sequences, roughly 40% seen once. The sequencing sample was made of peripheral blood or thyroid tissue (not recorded which). These receptors were collected from an adult man with Graves' hyperthyroidism. Both conserved end residues are part of each CDR3. D genes are given only for firm matches. Some rows mark clone size as missing; the rest say once, few, many or name a class of expanded clone.

J: TRBJ1-4; size: many; length: 15; D: TRBD1; V: TRBV7-8; DNA: TGTGCCAGCAGCTTAGGGGGGACAGCAAATGAAAAACTGTTTTTT; CDR3: CASSLGGTANEKLFF
J: TRBJ2-5; size: many; length: 20; D: TRBD1; V: TRBV7-8; DNA: TGTGCCAGCAGCTTATATGTCAGGGGGCGAACTTCCGGGAAGGAAGAGACCCAGTACTTC; CDR3: CASSLYVRGRTSGKEETQYF
J: TRBJ1-1; size: few; length: 14; D: TRBD1; V: TRBV5-1; DNA: TGCGCCAGCAGCTGGACAGGGGAAGAGGCTGAAGCTTTCTTT; CDR3: CASSWTGEEAEAFF
J: TRBJ2-3; size: few; length: 13; D: NA; V: TRBV10-3; DNA: TGTGCCACTTCTTCTCCTAGCACAGATACGCAGTATTTT; CDR3: CATSSPSTDTQYF
J: TRBJ2-2; size: NA; length: 16; D: TRBD1; V: TRBV5-1; DNA: TGCGCCAGCAGCACGAAGGGGGCGCCGAACACCGGGGAGCTGTTTTTT; CDR3: CASSTKGAPNTGELFF
J: TRBJ1-5; size: once; length: 15; D: NA; V: TRBV12-3/TRBV12-4; DNA: TGTGCCAGCAGTTTTTTCGGGACTGATAATCAGCCCCAGCATTTT; CDR3: CASSFFGTDNQPQHF
J: TRBJ2-2; size: many; length: 21; D: TRBD2; V: TRBV7-7; DNA: TGTGCTAGCAGCGGTAGATCGGAGCGGGAGGGCCTGAACGCGAACACCGGGGAGCTGTTTTTT; CDR3: CASSGRSEREGLNANTGELFF
J: TRBJ1-4; size: NA; length: 17; D: TRBD1; V: TRBV15; DNA: TGTGCCACCAGCAGAGTCGGACAGGGGGCAACTAATGAAAAACTGTTTTTT; CDR3: CATSRVGQGATNEKLFF
J: TRBJ2-7; size: many; length: 14; D: NA; V: TRBV10-3; DNA: TGTGCCATCAGTGATCGCAGGACAGTTCACGAGCAGTACTTC; CDR3: CAISDRRTVHEQYF
J: TRBJ1-6; size: many; length: 19; D: TRBD1; V: TRBV7-6; DNA: TGTGCCAGCAGCTTAGTCGCGCGACAGGGGAGCTCCTATAATTCACCCCTCCACTTT; CDR3: CASSLVARQGSSYNSPLHF
J: TRBJ2-1; size: NA; length: 15; D: TRBD2; V: TRBV9; DNA: TGTGCCAGCAGCGTCGCGGGGGTCTCCTACAATGAGCAGTTCTTC; CDR3: CASSVAGVSYNEQFF
J: TRBJ1-2; size: few; length: 13; D: NA; V: TRBV12-3/TRBV12-4; DNA: TGTGCCAGCAGTTCCCCGGGGTGGAACGGCTACACCTTC; CDR3: CASSSPGWNGYTF
J: TRBJ2-7; size: NA; length: 16; D: NA; V: TRBV7-9; DNA: TGTGCCAGCAGCCCCTCGGTATCCTCTGGGGCCAACGAGCAGTACTTC; CDR3: CASSPSVSSGANEQYF
J: TRBJ1-1; size: NA; length: 12; D: TRBD1; V: TRBV7-2; DNA: TGTGCCAGCAGCCTAAAAGGACAGGGGGCTTTCTTT; CDR3: CASSLKGQGAFF
J: TRBJ2-5; size: NA; length: 15; D: TRBD1; V: TRBV10-3; DNA: TGTGCCATCAGTGAGTCTGGACAGGGGGCAGAGACCCAGTACTTC; CDR3: CAISESGQGAETQYF
J: TRBJ1-1; size: many; length: 15; D: TRBD1; V: TRBV12-3/TRBV12-4; DNA: TGTGCCAGCAACTCGCCAGGGGGCGGGGGCACTGAAGCTTTCTTT; CDR3: CASNSPGGGGTEAFF
J: TRBJ1-4; size: once; length: 16; D: NA; V: TRBV7-8; DNA: TGTGCCAGCAGCTTAGCGGTGGGGCAGGGACCTGAAAAACTGTTTTTT; CDR3: CASSLAVGQGPEKLFF
J: TRBJ2-1; size: NA; length: 16; D: TRBD2; V: TRBV9; DNA: TGTGCCAGCAGCGTAGATGGAGCGGGAGGGTGGAATGAGCAGTTCTTC; CDR3: CASSVDGAGGWNEQFF
J: TRBJ1-1; size: NA; length: 14; D: NA; V: TRBV29-1; DNA: TGCAGCTTGCAACAGGGCCTTTTTGGCACTGAAGCTTTCTTT; CDR3: CSLQQGLFGTEAFF
J: TRBJ2-7; size: NA; length: 14; D: NA; V: TRBV20-1; DNA: TGCAGTGCTAGGGGGGGCGTAAGTTCCTACGAGCAGTACTTC; CDR3: CSARGGVSSYEQYF
J: TRBJ1-1; size: many; length: 12; D: NA; V: TRBV12-3/TRBV12-4; DNA: TGTGCCAGCAGTCTCGTCGCCGGTGAAGCTTTCTTT; CDR3: CASSLVAGEAFF
J: TRBJ2-7; size: NA; length: 17; D: TRBD2; V: TRBV5-6; DNA: TGTGCCAGCAGCTTGCGGGGAAGGACTAGCGGCTCCTACGAGCAGTACTTC; CDR3: CASSLRGRTSGSYEQYF
J: TRBJ2-7; size: many; length: 14; D: NA; V: TRBV11-2; DNA: TGTGCCAGCAGCTTAGAAGCTATTTCGCACGAGCAGTACTTC; CDR3: CASSLEAISHEQYF
J: TRBJ1-1; size: NA; length: 15; D: NA; V: TRBV5-1; DNA: TGCGCCAGCAGCTTAGGTTCTGGGTTGGACACTGAAGCTTTCTTT; CDR3: CASSLGSGLDTEAFF
J: TRBJ2-3; size: NA; length: 16; D: NA; V: TRBV7-9; DNA: TGTGCCAGCAGCTATCTGGGGGGCCGAAATGTAGATACGCAGTATTTT; CDR3: CASSYLGGRNVDTQYF
J: TRBJ1-5; size: many; length: 16; D: NA; V: TRBV20-1; DNA: TGCAGTGCTAGAGAGAGCAGGGGCTTAAGCAATCAGCCCCAGCATTTT; CDR3: CSARESRGLSNQPQHF
J: TRBJ2-5; size: many; length: 15; D: TRBD1; V: TRBV7-9; DNA: TGTGCCAGCAGCTTCCGGGACAGGGTAGGGGAGACCCAGTACTTC; CDR3: CASSFRDRVGETQYF
J: TRBJ1-5; size: many; length: 13; D: NA; V: TRBV19; DNA: TGTGCCAGTAGTATGGGGATGACCTTGCCCCAGCATTTT; CDR3: CASSMGMTLPQHF
J: TRBJ2-5; size: many; length: 13; D: NA; V: TRBV25-1; DNA: TGTGCCAGCAGTGAATACCAGGGGGGGACCCAGTACTTC; CDR3: CASSEYQGGTQYF
J: TRBJ1-1; size: many; length: 14; D: NA; V: TRBV12-3/TRBV12-4; DNA: TGTGCCAGCAGTTTACGAACTGGGAACACTGAAGCTTTCTTT; CDR3: CASSLRTGNTEAFF
J: TRBJ2-7; size: many; length: 15; D: NA; V: TRBV6-6; DNA: TGTGCCAGCAGCTCACGGGATCTGAGGGTCCACGAGCAGTACTTC; CDR3: CASSSRDLRVHEQYF
J: TRBJ2-1; size: NA; length: 14; D: NA; V: TRBV7-9; DNA: TGTGCCAGCAGCTCGTGGACCGATGGGAATGAGCAGTTCTTC; CDR3: CASSSWTDGNEQFF